This TCR beta chain was documented in a study of blood T cell repertoires in COVID-19. The germline gives CDR1 MGHDK, CDR2 SYGVNS. The V and J ends lost 1 base and 5 bases respectively, with 5 bases between them. The CDR3 runs to 12 residues. The method was immunoSEQ multiplex PCR; TCRdb's version includes in-frame clones alone and lacks a portion of them. The sample contains about 150,000 clones, more than 65% of which appear only once. The TCR comes from a woman between 45 and 65 years old with acute or convalescent COVID-19. Sequenced: peripheral blood. The chain carries TRBV25-1 and TRBJ2-5, with D uncertain. CDR3 sequence reads: CASSEFRETQYF. DNA of the CDR3: TGTGCCAGCAGTGAATTCCGGGAGACCCAGTACTTC.